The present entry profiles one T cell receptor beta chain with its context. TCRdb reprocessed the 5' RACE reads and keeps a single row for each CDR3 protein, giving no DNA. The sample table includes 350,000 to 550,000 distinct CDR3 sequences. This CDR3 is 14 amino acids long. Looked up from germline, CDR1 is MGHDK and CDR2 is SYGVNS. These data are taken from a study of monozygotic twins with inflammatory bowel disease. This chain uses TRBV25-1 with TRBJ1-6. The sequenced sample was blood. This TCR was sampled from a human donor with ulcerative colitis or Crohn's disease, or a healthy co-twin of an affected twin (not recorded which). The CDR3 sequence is CASSESSYNSPLHF.